The 20 T cell receptor beta chains in this list originate from one sample, sequenced in a study of CD8 T cells in Susac syndrome. RNA in amounts of roughly 0.5 to 1 ug was reverse transcribed with random hexamers. TCRdb reanalysed the immunoSEQ multiplex PCR reads using MiXCR and keeps one entry per CDR3 protein. The data hold under 150,000 distinct CDR3 sequences, with 80% to 85% observed a single time. Source material: CD8+ T cells from PBMCs. The receptors shown here come from a human donor with multiple sclerosis.

The V gene is TRBV20-1, the J gene TRBJ1-2; D ambiguous. Germline values: CDR1 DFQATT, CDR2 SNEGSKA (reference sequence). The V and J ends lost 0 bases and 8 bases respectively, with 13 bases between them. The CDR3 extends over 13 amino acids. CDR3 residues: CSARDFSVGGYTF. The DNA of the CDR3 is TGCAGTGCTAGAGATTTCTCAGTTGGCGGCTACACCTTC.

The V and J genes are TRBV6-2 or TRBV6-3 and TRBJ2-1; D call uncertain. The CDR3 is 13 residues long. Trimming took off 2 bases at V and 6 bases at J, with 8 bases between the two ends. Germline V lookup: CDR1 MNHEY, CDR2 SVGEGT. The DNA for the CDR3 is TGTGCCAGCAGTTACGGTATTCGCAATGAGCAGTTCTTC. Translated, it gives CASSYGIRNEQFF.

V usage is TRBV7-9 and J usage is TRBJ2-1; D ambiguous. This CDR3 spans 17 amino acids. Trimming took 4 bases from V and 5 from J, leaving 21 bases between them. Germline values: CDR1 SEHNR, CDR2 FQNEAQ (reference sequence). CDR3 region: CASSSSNLLLGNNEQFF. The CDR3 bases are TGTGCCAGCAGCTCAAGTAACCTGCTCCTAGGAAACAATGAGCAGTTCTTC.

The chain carries TRBV5-1 and TRBJ1-5; D unclear. CDR3 length: 16 residues. Per the germline V gene, CDR1 is SGHRS and CDR2 is YFSETQ. V was clipped by 5 bases and J by 0 bases, with 15 bases between them. DNA of the CDR3: TGCGCCAGCAGGTCTATGGGGAGACATAGCAATCAGCCCCAGCATTTT. Its protein product is CASRSMGRHSNQPQHF.

This clonotype was detected a few times. The chain couples TRBV4-3 to TRBJ2-7; 10 bases align to TRBD1. The V gene's germline CDR1 is LGHNA and CDR2 YSLEER. The V gene end was trimmed by 8 bases and the J gene end by 5 bases; junction bases not matched to a gene: 12. The CDR3 has 15 amino acids. CDR3 DNA sequence: TGCGCCAGCGGGGAACAGACAGGGGGCTTCCACGAGCAGTACTTC. Translation gives CASGEQTGGFHEQYF.

This sequence joins TRBV5-8 and TRBJ1-1; no firm D call. Germline V gene lookup returns CDR1 SGHTS and CDR2 YDEGEE. There are 15 residues in the CDR3. The V end lost 0 bases, the J end lost 5 bases, and 14 bases lay between the germline ends. The CDR3 DNA reads TGTGCCAGCAGCTTGGTTGGTAAGACGGATACTGAAGCTTTCTTT. This codes for CASSLVGKTDTEAFF.

The V and J genes are TRBV27 and TRBJ1-2, with D tentatively TRBD1 (5 bases). The CDR3 loop spans 18 amino acids. Germline CDR1 and CDR2: MNHEY and SMNVEV (reference sequence). V lost 5 bases and J lost 6, with 28 bases in between. The CDR3 reads CASSPLGMIGASTHGYTF. For the CDR3, the DNA is TGTGCCAGCAGTCCCCTTGGTATGATAGGGGCTTCGACTCATGGCTACACCTTC.

The rearrangement joins TRBV4-3 to TRBJ2-2, with 11 positions matching TRBD1. Germline V gene sequence: CDR1 LGHNA, CDR2 YSLEER. Unmatched junction bases numbered 10, after V lost 3 bases and J lost 4 bases. The CDR3 extends over 18 amino acids. CDR3 sequence: CASSQTRTGGVFTGELFF. DNA for the CDR3: TGCGCCAGCAGCCAGACTCGGACAGGGGGCGTTTTCACCGGGGAGCTGTTTTTT.

The chain employs TRBV14 and TRBJ2-1; 9 nucleotides align to TRBD1. The germline gives CDR1 SGHDN, CDR2 FVKESK. CDR3 length equals 17 residues. V lost 1 base to trimming and J lost 1 base; unmatched junction nucleotides: 5. CDR3 in amino acids: CASSQGTGTGSYNEQFF. CDR3 in DNA: TGTGCCAGCAGCCAAGGAACAGGGACAGGGTCCTACAATGAGCAGTTCTTC.

The chain employs TRBV7-9 and TRBJ2-1; 8 nucleotides agree with TRBD1. The CDR3 contains 12 residues. V shed 5 bases, J shed 12 bases, and the junction held 6 bases outside the gene matches. Germline assignment: CDR1 SEHNR and CDR2 FQNEAQ (reference sequence). This chain's CDR3 is CASSDGTGGQFF. As DNA, the CDR3 is TGTGCCAGCAGCGACGGGACAGGTGGGCAGTTCTTC.

This clonotype was seen a few times. The V call is TRBV24-1, the J call TRBJ1-5; possibly TRBD1 for D (5 bases). CDR3 size: 14 residues. Trimming took 5 bases from V and 4 from J, leaving 11 bases between them. Germline loops: CDR1 KGHDR, CDR2 SFDVKD. DNA for the CDR3: TGTGCCACCAGTGCCGGGGGGAGAAATCAGCCCCAGCATTTT. The encoded protein is CATSAGGRNQPQHF.

This sequence joins TRBV13 and TRBJ2-7, with D possibly matching TRBD2 (6 bases). Per germline, CDR1 PRHDT and CDR2 FYEKMQ (reference sequence). The CDR3 covers 12 residues. V lost 5 bases to trimming and J lost 5 bases, with 10 bases between them. The CDR3 region is CASSTSSDEQYF. As DNA, the CDR3 is TGTGCCAGCAGCACTAGCAGCGACGAGCAGTACTTC.

The chain couples TRBV28 to TRBJ1-2, with D possibly being TRBD1 (6 bases). The CDR3 extends over 14 amino acids. The germline V gene has CDR1 MDHEN and CDR2 SYDVKM. V gave up 6 bases and J gave up 4 bases, with 15 bases separating them. CDR3: CASRGDTTFYGYTF. The CDR3 nucleotides read TGTGCCAGCAGGGGGGACACCACTTTCTATGGCTACACCTTC.

The rearrangement uses TRBV27 and TRBJ1-2; D perhaps matches TRBD1 (6 bases). The CDR3 runs 16 residues. Germline V gives CDR1 MNHEY, CDR2 SMNVEV (reference sequence). The V gene lost 6 bases and the J gene lost 4 bases, with 21 bases spanning the gap. CDR3 bases: TGTGCCAGCAGGCGGACAGACCCCAGGGGACTCTATGGCTACACCTTC. It yields the protein CASRRTDPRGLYGYTF.

The gene calls are TRBV10-3 and TRBJ1-1, with D hard to call. CDR3 length: 12 residues. Germline V CDR1 and CDR2: ENHRY, SYGVKD. V was trimmed by 2 bases and J by 0 bases, leaving 1 base between them. The CDR3 protein is CAISEMNTEAFF. CDR3 sequence (DNA): TGTGCCATCAGTGAGATGAACACTGAAGCTTTCTTT.

The rearrangement uses TRBV25-1 and TRBJ2-1; 8 bases match TRBD2. The germline CDR1 and CDR2 sequences are MGHDK and SYGVNS. This CDR3 is 17 amino acids long. The junction had 10 bases not matched to a gene; V was cut back by 2 bases and J by 4 bases. The CDR3 bases are TGTGCCAGCAGTGAAATAGGGAGACTAGCGCCTTACAATGAGCAGTTCTTC. Amino acids: CASSEIGRLAPYNEQFF.

The chain uses TRBV27 and TRBJ2-1; 9 positions agree with TRBD1. Germline CDR1 reads MNHEY; CDR2 reads SMNVEV (reference sequence). CDR3 length: 14 amino acids. Trimming took 6 bases from V and 6 from J; bases not matched to a gene: 6. The CDR3 DNA is TGTGCCAGCAGGACAGGGGGGATAGTCAATGAGCAGTTCTTC. Its protein product is CASRTGGIVNEQFF.

The chain is built from TRBV10-3 and TRBJ2-1, with D possibly called TRBD1 or TRBD2 (5 bases each). The V end lost 5 bases, the J end lost 0 bases, and 14 bases lay between the germline ends. The germline V gene has CDR1 ENHRY and CDR2 SYGVKD. This CDR3 region has 16 residues. CDR3 in DNA: TGTGCCATCAGTTGGGAGTACAGGAGCTCCTACAATGAGCAGTTCTTC. This codes for CAISWEYRSSYNEQFF.

As to this clonotype: This CDR3 is missing its conserved last phenylalanine or tryptophan, likely due to a read error. The chain carries TRBV5-8 and TRBJ1-6; D is uncertain. Trimming pared 4 bases from V and 8 bases from J, leaving 19 bases between. CDR1 is SGHTS, CDR2 YDEGEE, per germline. This CDR3 region has 16 residues. CDR3 sequence (DNA): TGTGCCAGCAGCCCGATGCCGGGCGGCTACTATTCACCCCTCCACCTT. Protein product: CASSPMPGGYYSPLHL.

V gene TRBV5-1 combines with J gene TRBJ1-1; D is unresolved. This CDR3 contains 13 residues. V dropped 6 bases and J dropped 0 bases, with 9 bases sitting between them. Germline-derived CDR1 and CDR2 are SGHRS and YFSETQ. In DNA, the CDR3 is TGCGCCAGCACGGGGAATTTGAACACTGAAGCTTTCTTT. Its translation: CASTGNLNTEAFF. The full variable domain, its missing parts supplied by reference TRBV5-1 and TRBJ1-1, is KAGVTQTPRYLIKTRGQQVTLSCSPISGHRSVSWYQQTPGQGLQFLFEYFSETQRNKGNFPGRFSGRQFSNSRSEMNVSTLELGDSALYLCASTGNLNTEAFFGQGTRLTVV.